The source of this T cell receptor beta chain is a study of blood T cell repertoires in COVID-19. Assay used: immunoSEQ multiplex PCR; TCRdb lists only in-frame clones, some missing. The repertoire holds some 200,000 clones, with roughly 92% as singletons. Germline CDR1 and CDR2: MNHEY and SVGAGI. CDR3 length: 12 residues. V was clipped by 7 bases and J by 7 bases, with 13 bases between them. This TCR was sampled from a man aged 25 to 40 with COVID-19, enrolled during active disease. Sample: peripheral blood. The chain uses TRBV6-5 and TRBJ1-2, with a tentative D call TRBD1 (5 bases). CDR3 protein: CASKAGTFGYTF. CDR3 DNA: TGTGCCAGCAAGGCGGGGACGTTTGGCTACACCTTC.